This record concerns one T cell receptor beta chain sequence. The CDR3 sequence is 15 residues long. The germline gives CDR1 LNHNV, CDR2 YYDKDF (reference sequence). Trimming cost V 5 bases and J 7 bases; bases outside gene matches: 8. The authors' processing: Amplification of reference gene primers provided the estimated nucleated cell counts. The repertoire was sequenced with immunoSEQ multiplex PCR; TCRdb's copy has only in-frame clones and lacks some. That table is the source of V, J and clone size, and D and trimming were worked out from the DNA. The sample includes around 130,000 clones, more than 70% of them seen just once. The sample belongs to a study of blood T cell repertoires in COVID-19. Turning to the study itself: Sites in the United States, Italy and Spain provided acute and convalescent COVID-19 samples. PBMCs, B-cell-depleted T cells, or T cells provided the cDNA or gDNA that made up the material.

Sequencing was performed on peripheral blood. The chain is built from TRBV15 and TRBJ2-2, with 9 bases identical to TRBD1. The receptor comes from a human donor in a cohort sampled during active COVID-19. CDR3 sequence: CATSVGTGMGGELFF. The CDR3 DNA follows: TGTGCCACCAGCGTTGGGACAGGGATGGGCGGGGAGCTGTTTTTT.